Listed here are 23 T cell receptor beta chains from one sample, sequenced in a study of blood T cells in healthy people across ages. With a J-beta primer mix and a sample-barcoded 5' primer, a second PCR ran about 6 to 11 cycles. TCRdb reanalysed the 5' RACE reads using MiXCR and keeps one entry per CDR3 protein. Of around 800,000 distinct CDR3 sequences listed, about a quarter are singletons. The same sample was also studied in work on T cells of mothers and their children.

Sequenced sample: blood. Receptors originate from a boy between 10 and 17 years old in good health.

The chain recombines TRBV10-2 with TRBJ1-1; D is undetermined. V dropped 8 bases and J dropped 6 bases, with 16 bases sitting between them. The CDR3 is 13 residues long. Germline CDR1 and CDR2: WSHSY and SAAADI. In DNA form, the CDR3 reads TGCGCCAGCTCCGTTTTGAGGGCCTCTGAAGCTTTCTTT. It is translated as CASSVLRASEAFF.

The V gene is TRBV6-5, the J gene TRBJ2-5; TRBD1 is a possible D gene (6 bases). TRBJ2-7 explains the end of the DNA better; the J call may be wrong. Looked up from germline, CDR1 is MNHEY and CDR2 is SVGAGI. The CDR3 totals 18 residues. The CDR3 DNA reads as TGTGCCAGCAGTTACTCCGCCATGGACAGCGTGAGCTCCTACGAGCAGTACTTC. Translated: CASSYSAMDSVSSYEQYF.

V and J are TRBV5-1 and TRBJ1-2; D may be TRBD1 (6 bases). The germline gives CDR1 SGHRS, CDR2 YFSETQ. The CDR3 consists of 12 residues. V shed 0 bases and J shed 12 bases, with 12 bases lying between them. The CDR3 DNA follows: TGCGCCAGCAGCTTGGACAGGGAGGGCCACACCTTC. Residues: CASSLDREGHTF.

V is TRBV28 and J is TRBJ2-7; D is possibly TRBD1 or TRBD2 (6 bases each). The CDR3 covers 15 residues. Trimming stripped 0 bases from V and 1 base from J, with 10 bases between. Per germline, CDR1 MDHEN and CDR2 SYDVKM. CDR3 sequence reads: CASSLWGGRSYEQYF. The CDR3 DNA reads TGTGCCAGCAGTTTATGGGGGGGCCGTTCCTACGAGCAGTACTTC.

The sample holds a few counts of this clonotype. V and J are TRBV6-6 and TRBJ2-5, with 8 bases matching TRBD1. CDR3 length: 15 amino acids. V shed 0 bases and J 11 bases; nucleotides not matched to a gene: 11. Germline lookup yields CDR1 MNHNY and CDR2 SVGAGI (reference sequence). The CDR3 DNA is TGTGCCAGCAGTTACTCGCAGGGGGCAAACTACGGGCAGTACTTC. Its translation is CASSYSQGANYGQYF.

The V call is TRBV20-1, the J call TRBJ2-5; 8 bases match TRBD1. The last part of the DNA fits TRBJ2-1 better; the J call may be wrong. Germline V gene lookup returns CDR1 DFQATT and CDR2 SNEGSKA (reference sequence). This CDR3 is built from 13 residues. The CDR3 protein is CSVGGQGRDEQFF. The CDR3 bases are TGCAGTGTAGGAGGACAGGGCCGTGATGAGCAGTTCTTC.

This rearrangement joins TRBV10-3 to TRBJ2-7, with a possible D match to TRBD2 (5 bases). The V end lost 6 bases, the J end lost 4 bases, and 7 bases lay between the germline ends. The CDR3 spans 11 residues. Germline V gene data show CDR1 as ENHRY and CDR2 as SYGVKD. In DNA, the CDR3 is TGTGCCATCAGCGGGATGTACGAGCAGTACTTC. This gives the protein CAISGMYEQYF.

This clonotype was picked up a small number of times. The gene calls are TRBV24-1 and TRBJ2-2; D is unclear. The CDR3 has 14 amino acids. Germline loops: CDR1 KGHDR, CDR2 SFDVKD. With 0 bases removed from V and 6 bases from J, the gap between germline ends came to 7 bases. Written as DNA, the CDR3 is TGTGCCACCAGTGATTTGTGGGAATCCGGGGAGCTGTTTTTT. Encoded protein: CATSDLWESGELFF.

The chain is built from TRBV28 and TRBJ2-1; 7 nucleotides align to TRBD2. Germline lookup yields CDR1 MDHEN and CDR2 SYDVKM. Trimming removed 6 bases from V and 8 bases from J; junction bases left unmatched: 10. The CDR3 length is 14 residues. CDR3 amino acids: CASRRAQGGDEQFF. CDR3 in DNA: TGTGCCAGCAGGCGGGCCCAGGGAGGGGATGAGCAGTTCTTC.

This clonotype has ten or more counts. This chain uses TRBV12-3 or TRBV12-4 with TRBJ2-5; TRBD2 might be the D (6 bases). The CDR3 extends over 12 amino acids. Trimming removed 6 bases at V and 5 bases at J, with 10 bases between. The CDR3 coding sequence is TGTGCCAGCAGCGGGACTGGTGAGACCCAGTACTTC. This encodes CASSGTGETQYF.

This clonotype was seen a single time. The chain has TRBV5-1 and TRBJ2-6, with 8 nucleotides matching TRBD1. The V gene's germline CDR1 is SGHRS and CDR2 YFSETQ. The ends lost 1 base at V and 2 bases at J; junction bases unmatched: 5. The CDR3 length is 17 residues. The CDR3 DNA sequence: TGCGCCAGCAGCTTGTGGGCAGGGGGCGCTGGGGCCAACGTCCTGACTTTC. Amino acids: CASSLWAGGAGANVLTF.

This clonotype was counted only a few times. The chain couples TRBV14 to TRBJ2-5; 10 nucleotides match TRBD2. This CDR3 contains 16 residues. Unmatched junction bases numbered 10, after V lost 4 bases and J lost 5 bases. Germline CDR1 and CDR2: SGHDN and FVKESK. The CDR3 DNA reads as TGTGCCAGCAGCCCCTTTTCCGGGACTAGCGTGGAGACCCAGTACTTC. This codes for CASSPFSGTSVETQYF.

J is TRBJ2-1 and V is TRBV7-6, with unresolved D. The CDR3 has 16 residues. Germline CDR1 is SGHVS and CDR2 is FNYEAQ. Trimming stripped 1 base from V and 2 bases from J, with 12 bases between. The CDR3 loop is CASSLGFRLPYNEQFF. The CDR3 DNA sequence: TGTGCCAGCAGCTTAGGATTCCGGCTCCCCTACAATGAGCAGTTCTTC.

V usage is TRBV20-1 and J usage is TRBJ1-6; 7 positions agree with TRBD1. Unmatched junction bases numbered 7, after V lost 5 bases and J lost 6 bases. The CDR3 is made up of 14 amino acids. CDR1 is DFQATT, CDR2 SNEGSKA, per germline (reference sequence). For the CDR3, the DNA is TGCAGTGCTTACAGGGGAGGAATTAATTCACCCCTCCACTTT. Residues: CSAYRGGINSPLHF.

The chain links TRBV13 to TRBJ2-6; D unclear. The CDR3 totals 15 residues. The V end was cut by 6 bases, the J end by 2 bases, with 11 bases between. Germline V lookup: CDR1 PRHDT, CDR2 FYEKMQ (reference sequence). Written as DNA, the CDR3 is TGTGCCAGCAGACTAAGGAATCCTGGGGCCAACGTCCTGACTTTC. The encoded protein is CASRLRNPGANVLTF.

This clonotype has only a few counts. One end of the junction fails to match germline, which may point to a read error. The V call is TRBV10-3, the J call TRBJ2-1; perhaps TRBD1 as D (5 bases). The germline gives CDR1 ENHRY, CDR2 SYGVKD. The CDR3 is made up of 15 amino acids. The CDR3 spells CAISGAQGSYNERFF. Written as DNA, the CDR3 is TGTGCCATCAGTGGGGCGCAGGGATCCTACAATGAGCGGTTCTTC.

This clonotype was seen only a few times. The genes are TRBV29-1 and TRBJ1-4; possible D gene TRBD1, 6 bases. In germline, CDR1 is SQVTM, CDR2 ANQGSEA. The CDR3 consists of 14 residues. V lost 6 bases and J 5 bases, leaving 16 bases between the germline ends. The CDR3 nucleotides are TGCAGCGTCCTGTCAGGGGCTTCCAATGAAAAACTGTTTTTT. It specifies CSVLSGASNEKLFF.

The chain joins TRBV7-9 to TRBJ1-4; 8 bases are a match to TRBD1. V lost 7 bases and J lost 2; bases outside the gene matches: 6. Germline V gene sequence: CDR1 SEHNR, CDR2 FQNEAQ (reference sequence). This CDR3 spans 15 amino acids. In DNA, the CDR3 is TGTGCCAGCACCGAGTCAGGGGGCACTAATGAAAAACTGTTTTTT. Its protein is CASTESGGTNEKLFF.

Of note for this clonotype: The junction departs from germline at one end; a sequencing error may be responsible. The genes are TRBV9 and TRBJ2-7; the match to TRBD2 covers 8 bases. The DNA end favors TRBJ2-5, so the J call may be wrong. CDR1 is SGDLS, CDR2 YYNGEE, per germline. This CDR3 region has 14 residues. The CDR3 reads CGSSVRGGKETQYF. The CDR3 nucleotides read TGTGGCAGCAGCGTACGGGGGGGCAAAGAGACCCAGTACTTC.

The chain links TRBV5-6 to TRBJ2-1; TRBD1 agrees at 7 bases. This CDR3 spans 14 amino acids. Germline lookup yields CDR1 SGHDT and CDR2 YYEEEE. V lost 2 bases to trimming and J lost 8 bases; unmatched junction nucleotides: 7. In nucleotides, the CDR3 is TGTGCCAGCAGCTTACGGACAGGTGACGATGAGCAGTTCTTC. This encodes CASSLRTGDDEQFF.

This clonotype was seen a handful of times. V is TRBV15 and J is TRBJ1-5, with 8 bases matching TRBD1. The CDR3 runs to 16 residues. CDR1 and CDR2 (germline): LNHNV, YYDKDF (reference sequence). V dropped 5 bases and J dropped 0; count of bases not matched to a gene: 6. The DNA of the CDR3 is TGTGCCACCAGCGGAGGGACAGGTAATAGCAATCAGCCCCAGCATTTT. Encoded protein: CATSGGTGNSNQPQHF.

Of note for this clonotype: Germline and junction disagree at one end, which may indicate a read error. The CDR3 spells CAGSSGWSGANVLTF. The CDR3 DNA reads as TGTGCCGGCAGCTCGGGGTGGTCTGGGGCCAACGTCCTGACTTTC. The chain employs TRBV7-3 and TRBJ2-6; TRBD2 might be the D (5 bases). The CDR3 is 15 amino acids. CDR1 is SGHTA and CDR2 is FQGTGA in the germline V gene.

This clonotype occurred many times. The CDR3 DNA reads TGCGCCAGCAGCCAAGACCCCCACCGGGAAAAACTGTTTTTT. The encoded protein is CASSQDPHREKLFF. The gene calls are TRBV4-1 and TRBJ1-4; no clear D gene. The V gene's germline CDR1 is MGHRA and CDR2 YSYEKL. The CDR3 consists of 14 residues. V was cut by 0 bases and J by 8 bases, with 10 bases left in between.